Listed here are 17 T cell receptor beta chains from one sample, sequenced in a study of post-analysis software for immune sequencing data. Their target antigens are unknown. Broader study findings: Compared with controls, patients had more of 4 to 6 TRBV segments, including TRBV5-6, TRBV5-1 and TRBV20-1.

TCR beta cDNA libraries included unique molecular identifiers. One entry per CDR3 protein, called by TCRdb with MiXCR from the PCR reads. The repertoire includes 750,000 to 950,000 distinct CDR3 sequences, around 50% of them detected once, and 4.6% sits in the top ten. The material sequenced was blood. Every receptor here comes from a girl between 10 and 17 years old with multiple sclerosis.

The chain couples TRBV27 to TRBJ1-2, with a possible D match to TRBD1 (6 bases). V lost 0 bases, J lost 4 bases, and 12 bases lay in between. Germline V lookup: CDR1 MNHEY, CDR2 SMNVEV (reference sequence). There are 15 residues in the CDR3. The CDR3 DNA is TGTGCCAGCAGTTTATCTGGGGGGCAAGGCTATGGCTACACCTTC. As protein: CASSLSGGQGYGYTF.

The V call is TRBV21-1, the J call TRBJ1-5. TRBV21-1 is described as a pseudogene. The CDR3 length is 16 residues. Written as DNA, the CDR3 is TGTGCCAGCAGCAAGACAGCATCCCTCCAGAGGCAGCCCCAGCATTTT. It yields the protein CASSKTASLQRQPQHF.

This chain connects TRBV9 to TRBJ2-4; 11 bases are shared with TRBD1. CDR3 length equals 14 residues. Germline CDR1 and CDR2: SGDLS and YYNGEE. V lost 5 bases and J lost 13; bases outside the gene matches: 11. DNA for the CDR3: TGTGCCAGCAGTCCAAGGACAGGGGGCCTTGAGCAGTACTTC. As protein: CASSPRTGGLEQYF.

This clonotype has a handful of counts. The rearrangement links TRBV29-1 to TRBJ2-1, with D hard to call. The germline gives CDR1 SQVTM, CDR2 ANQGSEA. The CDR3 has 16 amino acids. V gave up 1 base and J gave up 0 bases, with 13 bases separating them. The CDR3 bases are TGCAGCGTTGAAGTCCCTCTTATACGCTCCTACAATGAGCAGTTCTTC. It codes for CSVEVPLIRSYNEQFF.

The CDR3 coding sequence is TGCAGTGTCCAACAGGGAAGCACAGATACGCAGTATTTT. It is translated as CSVQQGSTDTQYF. This rearrangement joins TRBV20-1 to TRBJ2-3; weak D call: TRBD1 (6 bases). There are 13 residues in the CDR3. Trimming pared 7 bases from V and 0 bases from J, leaving 11 bases between. Germline V gene sequence: CDR1 DFQATT, CDR2 SNEGSKA (reference sequence).

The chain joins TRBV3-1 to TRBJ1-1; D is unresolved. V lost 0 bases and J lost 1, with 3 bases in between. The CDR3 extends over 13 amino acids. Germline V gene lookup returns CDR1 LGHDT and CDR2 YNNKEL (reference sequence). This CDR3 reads CASSQEANTEAFF. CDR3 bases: TGTGCCAGCAGCCAAGAGGCGAACACTGAAGCTTTCTTT.

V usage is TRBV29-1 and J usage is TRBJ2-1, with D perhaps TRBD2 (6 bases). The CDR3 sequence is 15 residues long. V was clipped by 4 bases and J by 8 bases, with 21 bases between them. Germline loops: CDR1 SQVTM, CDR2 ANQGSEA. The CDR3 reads CSVAGGASVGDEQFF. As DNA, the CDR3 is TGCAGCGTTGCCGGTGGAGCTAGCGTTGGCGATGAGCAGTTCTTC.

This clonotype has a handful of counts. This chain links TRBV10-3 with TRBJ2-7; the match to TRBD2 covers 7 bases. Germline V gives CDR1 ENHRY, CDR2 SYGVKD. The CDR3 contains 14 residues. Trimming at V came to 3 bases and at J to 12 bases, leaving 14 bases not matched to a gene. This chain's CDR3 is CAISEERGAAMRYF. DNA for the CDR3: TGTGCCATCAGTGAAGAGCGGGGAGCTGCTATGAGGTACTTC.

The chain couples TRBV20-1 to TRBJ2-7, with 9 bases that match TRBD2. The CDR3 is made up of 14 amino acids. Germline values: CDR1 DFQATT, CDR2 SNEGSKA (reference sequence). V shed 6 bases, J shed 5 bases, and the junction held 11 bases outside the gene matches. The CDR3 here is CSARLSGSWDEQYF. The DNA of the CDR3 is TGCAGTGCCCGACTTAGCGGGAGTTGGGACGAGCAGTACTTC.

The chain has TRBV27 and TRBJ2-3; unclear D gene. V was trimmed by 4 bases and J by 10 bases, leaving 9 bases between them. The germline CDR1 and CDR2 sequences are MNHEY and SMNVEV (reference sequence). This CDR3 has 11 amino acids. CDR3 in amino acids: CASSSRDAQYF. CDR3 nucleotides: TGTGCCAGCAGTTCAAGGGATGCGCAGTATTTT.

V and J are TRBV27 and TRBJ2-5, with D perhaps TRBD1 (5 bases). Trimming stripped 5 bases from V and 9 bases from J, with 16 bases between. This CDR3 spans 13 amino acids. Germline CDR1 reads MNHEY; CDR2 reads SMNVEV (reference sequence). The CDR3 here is CASSVSQGRAQYF. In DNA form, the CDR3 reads TGTGCCAGCAGTGTCTCTCAGGGTCGGGCCCAGTACTTC.

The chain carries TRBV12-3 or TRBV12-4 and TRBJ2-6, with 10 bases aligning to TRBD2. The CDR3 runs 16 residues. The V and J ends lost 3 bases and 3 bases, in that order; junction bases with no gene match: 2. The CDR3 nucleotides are TGTGCCAGCAGTTTCCTAGCGGGGGTTGGGGCCAACGTCCTGACTTTC. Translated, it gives CASSFLAGVGANVLTF.

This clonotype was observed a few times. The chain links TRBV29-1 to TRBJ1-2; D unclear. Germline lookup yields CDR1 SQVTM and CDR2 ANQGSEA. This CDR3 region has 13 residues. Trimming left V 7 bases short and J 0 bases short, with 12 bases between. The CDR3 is CSAERRSNYGYTF. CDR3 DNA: TGCAGCGCCGAGCGGAGGTCTAACTATGGCTACACCTTC.

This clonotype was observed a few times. The DNA of the CDR3 is TGTGCCAGCAGCTTAATGGGGAGAGGGCAGCCCCAGCATTTT. Amino acid sequence: CASSLMGRGQPQHF. The chain links TRBV7-2 to TRBJ1-5; D gene ambiguous. Germline V CDR1 and CDR2: SGHTA, FQGNSA. Trimming cost V 2 bases and J 7 bases, with 12 bases left between them. CDR3 length equals 14 residues.

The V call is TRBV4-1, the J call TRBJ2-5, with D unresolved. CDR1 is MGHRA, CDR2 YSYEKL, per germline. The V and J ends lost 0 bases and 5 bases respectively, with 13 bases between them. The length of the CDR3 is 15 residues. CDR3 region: CASSQDIGFGETQYF. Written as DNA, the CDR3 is TGCGCCAGCAGCCAAGATATCGGATTTGGGGAGACCCAGTACTTC.

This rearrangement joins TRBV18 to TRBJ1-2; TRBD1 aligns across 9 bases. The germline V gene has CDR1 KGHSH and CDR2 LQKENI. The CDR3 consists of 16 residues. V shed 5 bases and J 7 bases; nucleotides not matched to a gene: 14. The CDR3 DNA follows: TGTGCCAGCTCAACCGGGACAGGGCTTTTTCAGCGTGGCTACACCTTC. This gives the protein CASSTGTGLFQRGYTF.

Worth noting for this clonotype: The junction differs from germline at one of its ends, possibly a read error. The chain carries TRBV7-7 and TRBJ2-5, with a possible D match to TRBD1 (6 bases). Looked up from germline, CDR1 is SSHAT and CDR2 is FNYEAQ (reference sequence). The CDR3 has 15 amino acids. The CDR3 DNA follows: TGTGCTAGCAGCTCAGGACAGCTCGTTACAGAGACCCAGTACTTC. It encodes CASSSGQLVTETQYF.